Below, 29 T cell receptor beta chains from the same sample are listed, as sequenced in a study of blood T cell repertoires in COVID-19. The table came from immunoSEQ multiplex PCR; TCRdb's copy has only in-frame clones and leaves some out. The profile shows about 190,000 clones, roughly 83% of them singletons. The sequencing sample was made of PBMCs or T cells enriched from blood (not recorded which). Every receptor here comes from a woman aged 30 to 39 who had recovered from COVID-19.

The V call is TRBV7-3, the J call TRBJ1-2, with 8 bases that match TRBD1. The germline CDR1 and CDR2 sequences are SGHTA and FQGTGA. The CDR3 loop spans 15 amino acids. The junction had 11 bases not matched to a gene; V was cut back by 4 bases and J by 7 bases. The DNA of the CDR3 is TGTGCCAGCAGCTCGAGACAGGGGTCCGCTAGTGGCTACACCTTC. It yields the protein CASSSRQGSASGYTF.

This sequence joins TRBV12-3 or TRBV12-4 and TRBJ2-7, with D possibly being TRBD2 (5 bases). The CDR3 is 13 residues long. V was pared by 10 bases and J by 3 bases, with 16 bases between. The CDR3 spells CATAADFYYEQYF. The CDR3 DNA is TGTGCCACTGCAGCGGACTTCTACTACGAGCAGTACTTC.

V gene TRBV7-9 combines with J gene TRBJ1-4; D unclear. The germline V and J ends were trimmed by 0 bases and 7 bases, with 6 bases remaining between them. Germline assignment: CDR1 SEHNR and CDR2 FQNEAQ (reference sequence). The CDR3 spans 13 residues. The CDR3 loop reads CASSLANIEKLFF. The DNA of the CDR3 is TGTGCCAGCAGCTTAGCCAACATTGAAAAACTGTTTTTT.

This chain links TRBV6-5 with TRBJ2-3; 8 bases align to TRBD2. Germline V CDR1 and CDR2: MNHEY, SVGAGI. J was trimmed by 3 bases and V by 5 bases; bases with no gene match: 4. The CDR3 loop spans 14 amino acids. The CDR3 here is CASSRLAITDTQYF. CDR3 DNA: TGTGCCAGCAGTCGACTAGCGATAACAGATACGCAGTATTTT.

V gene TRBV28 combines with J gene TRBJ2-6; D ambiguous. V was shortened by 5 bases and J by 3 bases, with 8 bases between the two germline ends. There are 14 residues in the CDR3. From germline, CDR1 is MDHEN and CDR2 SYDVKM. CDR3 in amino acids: CASSSPLGANVLTF. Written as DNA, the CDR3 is TGTGCCAGCAGTAGCCCTCTTGGGGCCAACGTCCTGACTTTC. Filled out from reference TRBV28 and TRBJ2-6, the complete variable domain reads DVKVTQSSRYLVKRTGEKVFLECVQDMDHENMFWYRQDPGLGLRLIYFSYDVKMKEKGDIPEGYSVSREKKERFSLILESASTNQTSMYLCASSSPLGANVLTFGAGSRLTVL.

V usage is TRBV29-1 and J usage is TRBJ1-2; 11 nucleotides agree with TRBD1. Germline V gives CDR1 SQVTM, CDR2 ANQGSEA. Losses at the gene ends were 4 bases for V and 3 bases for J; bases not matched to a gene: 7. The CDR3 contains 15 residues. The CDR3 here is CSVVGQGGLDYGYTF. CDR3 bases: TGCAGCGTTGTGGGACAGGGGGGTCTTGACTATGGCTACACCTTC.

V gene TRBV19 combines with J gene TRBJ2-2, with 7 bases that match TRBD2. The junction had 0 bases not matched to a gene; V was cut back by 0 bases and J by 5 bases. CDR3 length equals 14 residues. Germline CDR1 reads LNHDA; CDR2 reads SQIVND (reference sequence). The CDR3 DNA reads TGTGCCAGTAGTATAGAGGGAGGGACCGGGGAGCTGTTTTTT. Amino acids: CASSIEGGTGELFF.

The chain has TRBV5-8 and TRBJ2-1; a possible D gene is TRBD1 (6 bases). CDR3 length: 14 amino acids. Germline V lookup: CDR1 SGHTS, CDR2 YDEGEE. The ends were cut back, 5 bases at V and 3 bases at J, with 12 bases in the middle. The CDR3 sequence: CASRMNRVYNEQFF. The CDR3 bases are TGTGCCAGCAGGATGAACAGGGTCTACAATGAGCAGTTCTTC.

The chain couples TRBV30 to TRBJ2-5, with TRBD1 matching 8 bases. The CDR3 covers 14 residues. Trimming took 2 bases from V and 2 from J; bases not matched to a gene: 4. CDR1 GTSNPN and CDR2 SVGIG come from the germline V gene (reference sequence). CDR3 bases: TGTGCCTGGAGTCCTAGGGACAGGCAAGAGACCCAGTACTTC. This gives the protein CAWSPRDRQETQYF.

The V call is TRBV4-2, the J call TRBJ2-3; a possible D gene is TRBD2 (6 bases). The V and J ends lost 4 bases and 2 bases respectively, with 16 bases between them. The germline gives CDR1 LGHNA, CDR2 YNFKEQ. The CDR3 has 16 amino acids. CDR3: CASSPRAGGITDTQYF. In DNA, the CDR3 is TGTGCCAGCAGCCCCAGGGCTGGGGGGATCACAGATACGCAGTATTTT.

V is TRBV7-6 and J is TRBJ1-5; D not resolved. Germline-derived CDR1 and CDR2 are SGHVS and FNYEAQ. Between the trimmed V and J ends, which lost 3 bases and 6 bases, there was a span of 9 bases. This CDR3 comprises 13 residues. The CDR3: CASSLGESQPQHF. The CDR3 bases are TGTGCCAGCAGCTTGGGCGAAAGTCAGCCCCAGCATTTT.

The CDR3 DNA reads TGTGCCAGCAGCGTAGTCGGCCAGGGCGGTAGTGGCTACACCTTC. It encodes CASSVVGQGGSGYTF. V and J are TRBV9 and TRBJ1-2, with D perhaps matching TRBD1 (5 bases). The V gene's germline CDR1 is SGDLS and CDR2 YYNGEE. Trimming stripped 0 bases from V and 7 bases from J, with 16 bases between. This CDR3 has 15 amino acids. The variable domain in full, with the rest retrieved from reference TRBV9 and TRBJ1-2, is DSGVTQTPKHLITATGQRVTLRCSPRSGDLSVYWYQQSLDQGLQFLIQYYNGEERAKGNILERFSAQQFPDLHSELNLSSLELGDSALYFCASSVVGQGGSGYTFGSGTRLTVV.

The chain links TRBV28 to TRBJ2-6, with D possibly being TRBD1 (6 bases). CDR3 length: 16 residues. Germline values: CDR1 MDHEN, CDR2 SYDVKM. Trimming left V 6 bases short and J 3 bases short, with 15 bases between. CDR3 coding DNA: TGTGCCAGCAGAGCAGGGGAACCCCTTGGGGCCAACGTCCTGACTTTC. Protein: CASRAGEPLGANVLTF.

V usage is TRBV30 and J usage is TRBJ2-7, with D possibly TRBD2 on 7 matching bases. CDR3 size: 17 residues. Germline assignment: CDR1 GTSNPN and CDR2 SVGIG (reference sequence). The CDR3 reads CRFFRGPGTKFFYEQYF. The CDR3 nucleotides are TGTAGGTTTTTTCGGGGGCCCGGGACTAAATTTTTCTACGAGCAGTACTTC.

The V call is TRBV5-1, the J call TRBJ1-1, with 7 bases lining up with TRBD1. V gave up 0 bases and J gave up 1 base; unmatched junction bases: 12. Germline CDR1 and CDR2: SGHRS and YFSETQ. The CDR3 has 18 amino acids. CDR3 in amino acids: CASSLAGLTGRPNTEAFF. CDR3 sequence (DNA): TGCGCCAGCAGCTTGGCGGGTTTGACAGGGAGACCGAACACTGAAGCTTTCTTT. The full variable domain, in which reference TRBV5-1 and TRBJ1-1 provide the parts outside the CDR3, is KAGVTQTPRYLIKTRGQQVTLSCSPISGHRSVSWYQQTPGQGLQFLFEYFSETQRNKGNFPGRFSGRQFSNSRSEMNVSTLELGDSALYLCASSLAGLTGRPNTEAFFGQGTRLTVV.

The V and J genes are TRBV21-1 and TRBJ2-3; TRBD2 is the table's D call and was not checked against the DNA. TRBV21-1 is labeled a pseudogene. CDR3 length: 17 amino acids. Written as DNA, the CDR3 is TGTGCCAGCCATCGGGGGGAGGGTCCGTTGATGTTTGGTACGCAGTATTTT. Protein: CASHRGEGPLMFGTQYF.

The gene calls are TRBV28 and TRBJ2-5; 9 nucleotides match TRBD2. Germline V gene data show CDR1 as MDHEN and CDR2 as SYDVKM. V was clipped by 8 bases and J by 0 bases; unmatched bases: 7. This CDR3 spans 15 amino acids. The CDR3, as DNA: TGTGCCAGCGGACTAGCGAGAAGGTACCAAGAGACCCAGTACTTC. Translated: CASGLARRYQETQYF.

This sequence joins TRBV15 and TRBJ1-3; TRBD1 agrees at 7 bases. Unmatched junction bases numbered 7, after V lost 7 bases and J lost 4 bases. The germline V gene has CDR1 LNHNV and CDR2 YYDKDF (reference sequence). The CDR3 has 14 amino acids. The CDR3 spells CATTAGGQGNTIYF. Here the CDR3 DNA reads TGTGCCACCACCGCAGGGGGACAAGGAAACACCATATATTTT.

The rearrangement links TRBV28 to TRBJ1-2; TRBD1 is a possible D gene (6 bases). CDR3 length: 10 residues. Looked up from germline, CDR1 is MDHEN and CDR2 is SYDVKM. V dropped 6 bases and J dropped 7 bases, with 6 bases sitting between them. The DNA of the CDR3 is TGTGCCAGCAGGGACAGTGGCTACACCTTC. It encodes CASRDSGYTF.

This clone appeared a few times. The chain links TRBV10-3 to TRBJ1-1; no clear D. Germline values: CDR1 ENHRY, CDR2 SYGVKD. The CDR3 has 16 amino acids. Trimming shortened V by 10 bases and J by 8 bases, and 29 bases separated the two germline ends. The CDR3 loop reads CATLRAQRPGLNEAFF. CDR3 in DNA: TGTGCCACCTTGCGGGCCCAAAGACCCGGGTTGAACGAAGCTTTCTTT.

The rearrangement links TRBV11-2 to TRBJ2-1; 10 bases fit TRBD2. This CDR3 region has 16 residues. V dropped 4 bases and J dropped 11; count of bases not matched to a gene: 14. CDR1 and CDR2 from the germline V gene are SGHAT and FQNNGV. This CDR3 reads CASSSDRVSGRLKQFF. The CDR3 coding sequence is TGTGCCAGCAGCTCCGATCGTGTTAGCGGGAGGTTGAAGCAGTTCTTC.

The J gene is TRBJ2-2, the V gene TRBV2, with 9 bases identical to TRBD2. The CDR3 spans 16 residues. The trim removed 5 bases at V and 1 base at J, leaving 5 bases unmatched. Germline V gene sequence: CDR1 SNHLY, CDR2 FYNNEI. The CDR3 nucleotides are TGTGCCAGCAGTAAGAGCGGGGGGCTGAACACCGGGGAGCTGTTTTTT. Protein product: CASSKSGGLNTGELFF.

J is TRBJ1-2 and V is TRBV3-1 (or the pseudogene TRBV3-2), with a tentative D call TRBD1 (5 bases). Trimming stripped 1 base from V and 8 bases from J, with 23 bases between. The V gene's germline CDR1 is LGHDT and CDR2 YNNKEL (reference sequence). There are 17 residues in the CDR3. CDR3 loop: CASSQGTLSAVRLGYTF. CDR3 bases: TGTGCCAGCAGCCAAGGGACATTATCCGCCGTTCGTTTAGGCTACACCTTC.

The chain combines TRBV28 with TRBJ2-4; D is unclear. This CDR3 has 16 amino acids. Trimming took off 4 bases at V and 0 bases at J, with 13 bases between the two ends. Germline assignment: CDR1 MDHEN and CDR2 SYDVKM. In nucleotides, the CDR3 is TGTGCCAGCAGTTATGAGGAACCTTTAGCCAAAAACATTCAGTACTTC. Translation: CASSYEEPLAKNIQYF. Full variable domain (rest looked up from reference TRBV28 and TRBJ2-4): DVKVTQSSRYLVKRTGEKVFLECVQDMDHENMFWYRQDPGLGLRLIYFSYDVKMKEKGDIPEGYSVSREKKERFSLILESASTNQTSMYLCASSYEEPLAKNIQYFGAGTRLSVL.

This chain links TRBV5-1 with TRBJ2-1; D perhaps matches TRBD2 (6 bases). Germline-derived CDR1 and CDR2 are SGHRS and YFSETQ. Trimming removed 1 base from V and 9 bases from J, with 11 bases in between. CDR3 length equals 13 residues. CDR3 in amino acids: CASSLLGDFEQFF. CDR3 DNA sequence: TGCGCCAGCAGCTTGCTAGGGGACTTTGAGCAGTTCTTC.

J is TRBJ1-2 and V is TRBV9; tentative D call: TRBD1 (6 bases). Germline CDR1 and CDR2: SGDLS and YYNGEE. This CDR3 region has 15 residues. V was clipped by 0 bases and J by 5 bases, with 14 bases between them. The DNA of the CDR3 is TGTGCCAGCAGCGTAGCTAGTGCGGGGGCGTATGGCTACACCTTC. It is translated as CASSVASAGAYGYTF.

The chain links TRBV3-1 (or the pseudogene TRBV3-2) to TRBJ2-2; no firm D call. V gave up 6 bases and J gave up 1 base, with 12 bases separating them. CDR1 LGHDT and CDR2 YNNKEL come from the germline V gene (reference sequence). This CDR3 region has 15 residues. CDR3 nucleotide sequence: TGTGCCAGCAGACATGCCCGCAGGAACACCGGGGAGCTGTTTTTT. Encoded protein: CASRHARRNTGELFF.

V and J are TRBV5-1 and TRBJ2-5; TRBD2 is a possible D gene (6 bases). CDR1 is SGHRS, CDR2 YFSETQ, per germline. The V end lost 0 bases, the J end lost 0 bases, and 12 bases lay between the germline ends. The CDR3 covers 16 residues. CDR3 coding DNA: TGCGCCAGCAGCTTGGGAGGCGGGAACTACCAAGAGACCCAGTACTTC. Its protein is CASSLGGGNYQETQYF. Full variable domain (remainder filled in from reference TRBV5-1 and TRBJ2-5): KAGVTQTPRYLIKTRGQQVTLSCSPISGHRSVSWYQQTPGQGLQFLFEYFSETQRNKGNFPGRFSGRQFSNSRSEMNVSTLELGDSALYLCASSLGGGNYQETQYFGPGTRLLVL.

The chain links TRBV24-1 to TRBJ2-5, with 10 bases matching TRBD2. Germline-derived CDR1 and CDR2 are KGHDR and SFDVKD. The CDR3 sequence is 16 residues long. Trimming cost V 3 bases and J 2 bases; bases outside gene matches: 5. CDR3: CATSDGIAGGQETQYF. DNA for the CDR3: TGTGCCACCAGTGATGGGATAGCGGGAGGTCAAGAGACCCAGTACTTC.